Listed below are T cell receptor beta chains from one sample, sequenced in a study of blood T cell repertoires in COVID-19. TCRdb's table, derived via immunoSEQ multiplex PCR, lists solely in-frame clones and lacks some. The profile shows around 100,000 clones, roughly nine tenths of them singletons. Sequencing was done on a sample of peripheral blood. The receptor source for this set is a woman aged 60-75 years with acute or convalescent COVID-19. CDR3s include the opening cysteine and the closing phenylalanine or tryptophan. Each record gives: D gene, clone size, V gene, J gene, CDR3 DNA, CDR3 protein. The D gene is left open where the match is weak. Size is omitted from some rows. Given values are once, few, many or a class for expanded clones.

D: TRBD2
size: -
V: TRBV19
J: TRBJ2-7
DNA: TGTGCCAGCAGTCCTAGCGGGAGCTCCTACGAGCAGTACTTC
CDR3: CASSPSGSSYEQYF

D: -
size: -
V: TRBV18
J: TRBJ1-4
DNA: TGTGCCAGCTCACCACTATCAGGGTCAACTAATGAAAAACTGTTTTTT
CDR3: CASSPLSGSTNEKLFF

D: -
size: -
V: TRBV30
J: TRBJ2-1
DNA: TGTGCCTGGAGTCCTTTAGGGGCACCTAACAATGAGCAGTTCTTC
CDR3: CAWSPLGAPNNEQFF

D: TRBD1
size: -
V: TRBV6-5
J: TRBJ2-5
DNA: TGTGCCAGCAGACGACGGGACAGGGGGCCAGAGACCCAGTACTTC
CDR3: CASRRRDRGPETQYF

D: -
size: -
V: TRBV5-4
J: TRBJ1-2
DNA: TGTGCCAGCAGCATCGGAAAGGGACAAGTAAGGGGCTACACCTTC
CDR3: CASSIGKGQVRGYTF

D: TRBD1
size: -
V: TRBV7-3
J: TRBJ1-1
DNA: TGTGCCAGCAGCTCATCGACAGGGCCGAACACTGAAGCTTTCTTT
CDR3: CASSSSTGPNTEAFF

D: TRBD2
size: -
V: TRBV7-9
J: TRBJ2-1
DNA: TGTGCCAGCAGCTTCGGGACTAGCGGGAGAAAGAATGAGCAGTTCTTC
CDR3: CASSFGTSGRKNEQFF

D: -
size: -
V: TRBV19
J: TRBJ1-1
DNA: TGTGCCAGTAGTATCACCCTGGGAGGGTCGGGCACTGAAGCTTTCTTT
CDR3: CASSITLGGSGTEAFF

D: TRBD1
size: -
V: TRBV5-1
J: TRBJ2-7
DNA: TGCGCCAGCAGCTTGGCTGGGCCAGGGGGTCGTCACGAGCAGTACTTC
CDR3: CASSLAGPGGRHEQYF

D: -
size: few
V: TRBV18
J: TRBJ1-4
DNA: TGTGCCACCAAATCCCAGGACAGCCCTAATGAAAAACTGTTTTTT
CDR3: CATKSQDSPNEKLFF

D: TRBD2
size: -
V: TRBV29-1
J: TRBJ2-7
DNA: TGCAGCCTCGGGACTATGGGTGGGGAGCAGTACTTC
CDR3: CSLGTMGGEQYF

D: TRBD2
size: -
V: TRBV3-1/TRBV3-2
J: TRBJ2-3
DNA: TGTGCCAGCAGTTTCGCCCGACTAGCGGGAGGCACAGATACGCAGTATTTT
CDR3: CASSFARLAGGTDTQYF

D: -
size: -
V: TRBV5-5
J: TRBJ1-6
DNA: TGTGCCAGCAGCCCTGCCGGCAAGTGGGCCTCCTATAATTCACCCCTCCACTTT
CDR3: CASSPAGKWASYNSPLHF

D: TRBD1
size: -
V: TRBV3-1/TRBV3-2
J: TRBJ2-2
DNA: TGTGCCAGCAGCCAAGATACAGGGGCCCGCCACAAGCCGGGGGAGCTGTTTTTT
CDR3: CASSQDTGARHKPGELFF

D: TRBD2
size: once
V: TRBV6-2/TRBV6-3
J: TRBJ2-1
DNA: TGTGCCAGCAGTTACTCGGCTAGCGGGAGTTACAATGAGCAGTTCTTC
CDR3: CASSYSASGSYNEQFF

D: -
size: -
V: TRBV24-1
J: TRBJ1-4
DNA: TGTGCCACCAGTGATGGGGCGAGCACTAATGAAAAACTGTTTTTT
CDR3: CATSDGASTNEKLFF

D: TRBD2
size: -
V: TRBV24-1
J: TRBJ2-1
DNA: TGTGCCACCAGTGACCCCCCCTTCAGCGGGAGAGTGGATGAGCAGTTCTTC
CDR3: CATSDPPFSGRVDEQFF

D: -
size: -
V: TRBV5-1
J: TRBJ2-2
DNA: TGCGCCAGCAGCTCTCTACCGAACACCGGGGAGCTGTTTTTT
CDR3: CASSSLPNTGELFF